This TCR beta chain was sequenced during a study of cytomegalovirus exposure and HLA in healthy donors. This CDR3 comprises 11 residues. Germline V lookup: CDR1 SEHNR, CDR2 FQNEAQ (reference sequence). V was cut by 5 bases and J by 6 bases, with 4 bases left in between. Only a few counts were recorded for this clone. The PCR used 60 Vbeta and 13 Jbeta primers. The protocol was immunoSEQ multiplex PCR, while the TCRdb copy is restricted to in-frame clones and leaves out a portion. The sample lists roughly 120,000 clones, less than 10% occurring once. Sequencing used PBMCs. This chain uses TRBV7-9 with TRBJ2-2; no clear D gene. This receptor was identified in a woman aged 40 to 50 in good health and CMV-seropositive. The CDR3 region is CASSLAGELFF. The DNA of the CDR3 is TGTGCCAGCAGCCTCGCCGGGGAGCTGTTTTTT.